This T cell receptor beta chain was identified during a study of T cell responses to AZD1222 COVID-19 vaccine. The method was immunoSEQ multiplex PCR; TCRdb's version includes in-frame clones alone and lacks a portion of them. The table has 95,000 to 110,000 clones, around nine tenths seen once. As to this clone: Its antigen is still unknown.

Findings and caveats of the study: White British donors predominated, females outnumbered males, and clonal diversity was possibly underestimated. Spike-specific TCR depth and breadth grew after two AZD1222 doses.

Trimming removed 0 bases from V and 8 bases from J, with 16 bases in between. The CDR3 loop spans 15 amino acids. Per germline, CDR1 SGHDN and CDR2 FVKESK. The sequence came from an adult who received the MenACWY meningococcal vaccine as a control. The sequenced sample was peripheral blood, obtained 28 days after the second dose of the MenACWY control vaccine. V is TRBV14 and J is TRBJ1-2, with D possibly TRBD1 on 5 matching bases. The CDR3 DNA is TGTGCCAGCAGCCAAGAGTCCTGGGCAGGGCGAGGCTACACCTTC. This translates into CASSQESWAGRGYTF.